This TCR beta chain is drawn from a study of blood T cell repertoires in COVID-19 (dated by TCRdb to 2020 to 2022). In the study overall: The collaborator samples originated in the United States, Italy and Spain and spanned the acute and convalescent phases of COVID-19. The material from the prospective study consisted of cDNA or gDNA derived from T cells, B-cell-depleted T cells, or PBMCs. Subjects who had been exposed to COVID-19, were actively infected with it, or had recovered from it provided the deeply sampled blood TCRbeta repertoires that made up the dataset. The repertoires were made available in a free public database intended to serve as a resource for research on the immune response to SARS-CoV-2. Samples came from the ongoing ImmuneRACE study (first 160 participants) plus 1,254 subjects from 6 global collaborators. The sample metadata nearly always contained a de-identified subject ID, COVID-19 status, age in years and sex. Where available, HLA class I and class II types were obtained from metadata supplied by the sample provider rather than from assay-based typing. General findings and caveats noted by the study authors: The amount of clinical and demographic metadata varied by source and participant and was provided uncurated.

In its sample, this clone was seen once. The clone's antigen remains unknown. The input lacks base qualities; no much larger clone sits a single base away. TCRbeta CDR3 regions were amplified from genomic DNA by means of the immunoSEQ Assay, a bias-controlled multiplex PCR. In the original analysis: Nucleated cell counts per sample were estimated from amplification of reference gene primers within the assay. To quantify the absolute abundance of each unique TCRbeta CDR3 rearrangement, sequence reads were collapsed and filtered. For each sample, productive Simpson clonality was calculated as the square root of Simpson's diversity index over productive rearrangements. TCRdb provides this immuneACCESS table in a form limited to in-frame rearrangements. Some clones are lacking; in checked studies, under half of them reflect an unresolved V gene, and why the rest are absent is not known. V, J and clone size are taken as reported in that table, and D and trimming were inferred from the DNA itself. This sample is represented by approximately 110,000 clones; 85% to 90% of them were singletons. In total, the top ten clones hold 32% of the sample.

Collaborating institutions collected whole blood in K2EDTA tubes following their own protocols. For TCRbeta analysis, collaborators shipped samples as frozen whole blood, isolated PBMCs, or DNA extracted from either of those sample types. The origin of this receptor is a woman aged 80 or over with acute or convalescent COVID-19. Sample: peripheral blood.

The CDR3 reads CASSSGTPSEAFF. The nucleotide sequence is given as TGTGCCAGCAGCAGCGGGACGCCTTCTGAAGCTTTCTTT. The chain links TRBV12-3 or TRBV12-4 with TRBJ1-1; the D gene is perhaps TRBD1, from 5 matching bases. The CDR3 goes from the cysteine to the phenylalanine over 13 residues. Of the read, only the CDR3 DNA is kept; its 39 bases are in frame from base 1. Cut back by 6 bases and 6 bases, the V and J ends lie 14 bases apart.